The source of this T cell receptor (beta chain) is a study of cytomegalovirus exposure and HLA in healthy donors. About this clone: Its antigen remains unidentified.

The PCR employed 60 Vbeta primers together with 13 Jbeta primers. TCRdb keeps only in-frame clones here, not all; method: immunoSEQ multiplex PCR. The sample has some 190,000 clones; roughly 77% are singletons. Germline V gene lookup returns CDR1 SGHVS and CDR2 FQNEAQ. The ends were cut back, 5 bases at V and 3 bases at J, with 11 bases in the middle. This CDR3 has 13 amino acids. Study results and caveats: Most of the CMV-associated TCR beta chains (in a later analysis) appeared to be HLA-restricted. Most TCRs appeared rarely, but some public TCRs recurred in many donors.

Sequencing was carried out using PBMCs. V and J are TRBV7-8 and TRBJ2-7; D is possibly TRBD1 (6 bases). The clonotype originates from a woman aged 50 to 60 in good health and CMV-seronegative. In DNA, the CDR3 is TGTGCCAGCAGCCCCGGGACATTCTACGAGCAGTACTTC. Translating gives CASSPGTFYEQYF.